Each of the 8 T cell receptor beta chains below was sequenced from the same sample in a study of human T cells and chemical hapten exposure listed by TCRdb under 2021. Interpreted using the paper, the time point label stands for: patch test 1, 2 weeks after DPC sensitization. The label giving this sample's treatment or condition can be read as: therapeutic diphenylcyclopropenone sensitization with weekly scalp DPC. The library relied on RACE. Sequencing used a NextSeq 500. TCRdb handled the public reads itself, with Q25 trimming in fastp and clone calling in MiXCR, and kept productive beta chains. Each CDR3 protein appears once, grouped with its most common genes and DNA. The sample table lists 340,000 or so distinct CDR3 sequences, about 7% of them with a count of one. 8.4% of the sample comes from the top ten. The sequencing used whole blood, collected in connection with sensitization to the hapten diphenylcyclopropenone (DPC). The receptors originated from a woman aged 18-30 years with alopecia areata. Some clones in this sample may be carry-over from other donors' samples.

This chain joins TRBV28 and TRBJ2-5; no firm D call. In germline, CDR1 is MDHEN, CDR2 SYDVKM. Trimming removed 6 bases at V and 5 bases at J, with 10 bases between. The CDR3 contains 12 residues. CDR3 protein: CASRAVQETQYF. CDR3 in DNA: TGTGCCAGCAGGGCGGTGCAGGAGACCCAGTACTTC.

This clonotype was detected ten times or more. The chain carries TRBV5-1 and TRBJ2-3, with D unclear. CDR3 length: 16 amino acids. Germline CDR1 and CDR2: SGHRS and YFSETQ. V lost 0 bases to trimming and J lost 4 bases, with 15 bases between them. CDR3 region: CASSLGEVSSADTQYF. The CDR3 region has the DNA TGCGCCAGCAGCTTGGGCGAAGTTAGCAGCGCAGATACGCAGTATTTT.

This clonotype was detected ten times or more. V and J are TRBV12-3 or TRBV12-4 and TRBJ1-1; the match to TRBD1 covers 7 bases. The V gene end was trimmed by 6 bases and the J gene end by 7 bases; junction bases not matched to a gene: 11. The CDR3 is 14 residues long. CDR3 nucleotide sequence: TGTGCCAGCAGCACGGGACAGACCTACTTTGAAGCTTTCTTT. It yields the protein CASSTGQTYFEAFF.

In this sample, this clonotype turned up a few times. Here the CDR3 reads CASRPTYQETQYF. DNA of the CDR3: TGTGCCAGCAGACCAACATACCAAGAGACCCAGTACTTC. The chain links TRBV12-3 or TRBV12-4 to TRBJ2-5; D gene ambiguous. The V and J ends lost 6 bases and 0 bases respectively, with 8 bases between them. CDR3 length: 13 amino acids.

V gene TRBV7-8 combines with J gene TRBJ2-3; perhaps TRBD2 as D (5 bases). V lost 6 bases and J 1 base, leaving 11 bases between the germline ends. The CDR3 consists of 14 residues. CDR1 is SGHVS and CDR2 is FQNEAQ in the germline V gene. The CDR3 DNA sequence: TGTGCCAGCAGTCGAGCGGTTCGCACAGATACGCAGTATTTT. This translates into CASSRAVRTDTQYF. Filled out from reference TRBV7-8 and TRBJ2-3, the complete variable domain reads GAGVSQSPRYKVAKRGQDVALRCDPISGHVSLFWYQQALGQGPEFLTYFQNEAQLDKSGLPSDRFFAERPEGSVSTLKIQRTQQEDSAVYLCASSRAVRTDTQYFGPGTRLTVL.

For the CDR3, the DNA is TGTGCCAGCAGTGAAGGGTCTAGCGGGGGTTACAATGAGCAGTTCTTC. Translated, it gives CASSEGSSGGYNEQFF. The chain is built from TRBV6-1 and TRBJ2-1; 10 bases match TRBD2. The CDR3 extends over 16 amino acids. CDR1 is MNHNS, CDR2 SASEGT, per germline. V dropped 1 base and J dropped 4; count of bases not matched to a gene: 4.

This clonotype was seen repeatedly, ten times or more. The genes are TRBV6-2 or TRBV6-3 and TRBJ2-3; D is undetermined. This CDR3 is 14 amino acids long. V was pared by 3 bases and J by 0 bases, with 7 bases between. Germline V gene data show CDR1 as MNHEY and CDR2 as SVGEGT. The CDR3 sequence is CASSYLISTDTQYF. The CDR3 coding sequence is TGTGCCAGCAGTTATCTGATTAGCACAGATACGCAGTATTTT.

This clonotype has at least ten counts. V usage is TRBV5-1 and J usage is TRBJ2-3; 8 bases align to TRBD1. V dropped 2 bases and J dropped 5; count of bases not matched to a gene: 4. Germline V gene lookup returns CDR1 SGHRS and CDR2 YFSETQ. The CDR3 is 14 residues long. This CDR3 reads CASSLLDRGDTQYF. For the CDR3, the DNA is TGCGCCAGCAGCTTACTCGACAGGGGAGATACGCAGTATTTT. Looking up the rest from reference TRBV5-1 and TRBJ2-3 gives the full variable domain: KAGVTQTPRYLIKTRGQQVTLSCSPISGHRSVSWYQQTPGQGLQFLFEYFSETQRNKGNFPGRFSGRQFSNSRSEMNVSTLELGDSALYLCASSLLDRGDTQYFGPGTRLTVL.